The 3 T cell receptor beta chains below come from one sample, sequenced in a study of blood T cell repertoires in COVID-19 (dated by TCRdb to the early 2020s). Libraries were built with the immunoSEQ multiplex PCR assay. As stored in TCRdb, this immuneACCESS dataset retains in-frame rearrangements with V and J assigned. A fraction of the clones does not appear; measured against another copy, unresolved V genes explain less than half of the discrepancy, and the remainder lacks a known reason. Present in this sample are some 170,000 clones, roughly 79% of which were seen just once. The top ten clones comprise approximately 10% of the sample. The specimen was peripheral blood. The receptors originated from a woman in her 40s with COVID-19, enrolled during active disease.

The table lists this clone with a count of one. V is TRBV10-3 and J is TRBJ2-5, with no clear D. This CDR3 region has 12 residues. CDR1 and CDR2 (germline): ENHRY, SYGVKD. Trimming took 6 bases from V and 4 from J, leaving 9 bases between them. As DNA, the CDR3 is TGTGCCATCAGCGGCGGCTCAGAGACCCAGTACTTC. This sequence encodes CAISGGSETQYF.

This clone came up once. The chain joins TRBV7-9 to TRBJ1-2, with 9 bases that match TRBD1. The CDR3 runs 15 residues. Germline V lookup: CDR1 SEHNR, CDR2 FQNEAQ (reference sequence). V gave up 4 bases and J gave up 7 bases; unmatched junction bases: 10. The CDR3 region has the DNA TGTGCCAGCAGCTCCTCACAGGGGACAGGGCTTGGCTACACCTTC. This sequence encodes CASSSSQGTGLGYTF.

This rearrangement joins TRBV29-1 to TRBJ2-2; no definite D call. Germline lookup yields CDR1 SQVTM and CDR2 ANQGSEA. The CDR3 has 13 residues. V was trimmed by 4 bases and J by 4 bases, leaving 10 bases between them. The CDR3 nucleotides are TGCAGCGTTGTCGAGACACTCACCGGGGAGCTGTTTTTT. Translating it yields CSVVETLTGELFF.